This T cell receptor beta chain was identified in a study of shared clonotypes between healthy human individuals (dated by TCRdb to the early 2020s). A note on the overall study: The cohort included a few men and a couple of women between 18 and 49 years of age. Between about 0.8 and 9 billion PBMCs per donor were obtained by leukapheresis. For each donor, CD4 naive and CD4 memory were each run on three plates, CD8 naive on two plates, and CD8 memory on one plate. To increase sequencing depth and limit assay-specific biases, TCR repertoire library preparation and sequencing were carried out by different laboratories using diverse techniques. To estimate repertoire size and how much clonotype sharing occurs between individuals, the study deeply sequenced the blood TCR repertoires of several healthy adults.

Overall results and qualifications from the work: About 5% of naive CD4, approximately 3.7% of naive CD8, about 2.1% of memory CD4, and about 0.4% of memory CD8 clonotypes were shared across a few donors. Compared with non-shared clonotypes, the clonotypes found in all four sorted-subset donors had higher generation probabilities. Because the study included a small number of donors, the genetic and exposure-history diversity represented was limited. Estimated clonotype richness was generally larger for naive than for memory subsets. Incomplete sequencing was indicated by rarefaction of sorted-subset datasets, despite the large sequencing depth. Only blood was sampled, and tissue TCR repertoires likely differ from those in blood. Based on pairwise subsampling, the degree of clonotype sharing among donors was expected to be affected by sequencing depth.

About this clone itself: Its antigen target is currently unknown. No quality values exist for individual bases; no much larger clone is one base distant. Other DNA sequences in this sample translate to the same CDR3.

Including the terminal cysteine and phenylalanine, the CDR3 comprises 13 residues. The kept DNA is CDR3 alone, 39 bases in frame from the first base. The junction carries 6 bases between V and J, which are trimmed by 1 base and 3 bases respectively. From the germline V gene, CDR1 is KGHSH and CDR2 is LQKENI. Donors were healthy HIV-negative adults with no recently reported acute infections or vaccinations. Every donor was a Caucasian adult residing in Nashville, Tennessee, USA. CD4+ T cells were enriched through magnetic negative selection, after which naive cells were positively selected on CD45RA and the remaining negative fraction served as the memory subset. Blood was collected by leukapheresis, and PBMCs were isolated by Ficoll-Histopaque density gradient centrifugation and then cryopreserved in liquid nitrogen vapor phase. Purity and quantity of every magnetically sorted T cell population were checked by analytical flow cytometry. Genomic DNA was isolated from each sorted fraction and quantified by UV absorbance on a Nanodrop 2000c.

TCR CDR3 regions were amplified from genomic DNA by multiplex PCR using the deep immunoSEQ assay. For each cell subset, the extracted genomic DNA was distributed evenly across all wells of several immunoSEQ 96-well plates, and each plate served as one replicate. Each replicate PCR for sorted subsets received roughly 0.2 ug genomic DNA, equal to tens of thousands of T cell genomes. Purified libraries were measured with a Qubit 3.0 fluorometer, size-checked on a Bioanalyzer 2100, and measured again with the KAPA Library Quantification kit. Each immunoSEQ 96-well plate was sequenced on its own single-read 150-cycle Illumina NextSeq 550 flow cell. As for how the authors treated the data: Because only junctional sequences without quality scores were contained in the immunoSEQ output, filtering matching that applied to full-length reads could not be performed. Sequences were annotated with PyIR, a Python wrapper for IgBLAST v1.9, and V/J genes and CDR3 were assigned using IMGT germline references. Reads were removed for weak V/J assignments (E-value above 1e-6), missing CDR3, stop codons, out-of-frame junctions, or ambiguous translated residues. V3J clonotypes were defined as sequences sharing an identical inferred V gene, J gene, and CDR3 amino acid sequence. The percentage overlap between two repertoires was calculated by dividing the number of shared unique clonotypes by the size of the smaller repertoire. Repertoire richness was assessed with RTK rarefaction, the Chao1 estimator, and Recon v2.1 estimates of unobserved clonotypes. Generation probabilities for all TCRbeta clonotypes obtained by the gDNA method from several donors were computed using OLGA. The table was pulled from immuneACCESS by TCRdb, which kept in-frame rearrangements only. Such tables lose some clones; where checked, under half of the loss comes from unresolved V genes, and the rest has no known cause. The V and J calls and clone size come from that table; D and trimming were worked out from the DNA. In this sample the table shows under 650,000 clones, 90% to 96% of which occur a single time. The ten top clones hold about 0.054% of the sample.

Sequenced material: naive CD4+ T cells sorted from blood. The label giving this sample's cell subset or site can be read as: CD45RA+ positively selected. The chain is encoded by TRBV18 joined to TRBJ2-5; too little of a D gene remains to name it. This receptor was obtained from a woman under 40 in good health. At the DNA level, the sequence is TGTGCCAGCTCACCACGGACGGAAGAGACCCAGTACTTC. This encodes CASSPRTEETQYF. Extended through the reference TRBV18 and TRBJ2-5 proteins, this CDR3 yields the full variable domain: NAGVMQNPRHLVRRRGQEARLRCSPMKGHSHVYWYRQLPEEGLKFMVYLQKENIIDESGMPKERFSAEFPKEGPSILRIQQVVRGDSAAYFCASSPRTEETQYFGPGTRLLVL.